These T cell receptor beta chains were read from a single sample in a study of T cells in Graves' hyperthyroidism and ophthalmopathy. TCRdb recomputed calls from the multiplex PCR reads with MiXCR, one row per CDR3 protein. This table holds over 700,000 distinct CDR3 sequences, about 38% found once. The specimen sequenced was blood. All receptors come from a young man with Graves' hyperthyroidism. Each CDR3 is given with its conserved first and last residue. The order of the fields is J gene, D gene, clone size, V gene, CDR3 DNA, CDR3 protein. The D gene is left open where the match is weak. Expanded clones get a size class; other rows say once, few or many, or leave the size out.

J gene: TRBJ1-6
D gene: NA
clone size: NA
V gene: TRBV9
CDR3 DNA: TGTGCCAGCAGCCGACAGAGTTTTAATTCACCCCTCCACTTT
CDR3 protein: CASSRQSFNSPLHF

J gene: TRBJ2-2
D gene: NA
clone size: NA
V gene: TRBV20-1
CDR3 DNA: TGCAGTGCCGGGACGCCCGCGAACACCGGGGAGCTGTTTTTT
CDR3 protein: CSAGTPANTGELFF

J gene: TRBJ1-4
D gene: NA
clone size: NA
V gene: TRBV7-3
CDR3 DNA: TGTGCCAGCAGTGACGACGGGACGGCCTGGAGTGAAAAACTGTTTTTT
CDR3 protein: CASSDDGTAWSEKLFF

J gene: TRBJ1-6
D gene: NA
clone size: NA
V gene: TRBV25-1
CDR3 DNA: TGTGCCAGCTATGATGGGGGATCACCCCTCCACTTT
CDR3 protein: CASYDGGSPLHF

J gene: TRBJ2-7
D gene: NA
clone size: NA
V gene: TRBV7-9
CDR3 DNA: TGTGCCAGCAGCCTGGGGCACAGGGACATGAGCTACGAGCAGTACTTC
CDR3 protein: CASSLGHRDMSYEQYF

J gene: TRBJ2-7
D gene: NA
clone size: NA
V gene: TRBV6-1
CDR3 DNA: TGTGCCAGCAGTGAGGGCGGAACTGCCGCGGAGCAGTACTTC
CDR3 protein: CASSEGGTAAEQYF

J gene: TRBJ1-1
D gene: NA
clone size: NA
V gene: TRBV11-2
CDR3 DNA: TGTGCCAGCAGCCCCGCCGGGTGGGGGGACGAGAACACTGAAGCTTTCTTT
CDR3 protein: CASSPAGWGDENTEAFF

J gene: TRBJ2-5
D gene: TRBD2
clone size: NA
V gene: TRBV7-2
CDR3 DNA: TGTGCCAGCAGCTTACGGACTAGCGAGACCCAGTACTTC
CDR3 protein: CASSLRTSETQYF

J gene: TRBJ1-6
D gene: NA
clone size: many
V gene: TRBV12-3/TRBV12-4
CDR3 DNA: TGTGCCAGCACCTTGGGGTCCTCCTATAATTCACCCCTCCACTTT
CDR3 protein: CASTLGSSYNSPLHF

J gene: TRBJ1-3
D gene: NA
clone size: NA
V gene: TRBV7-2
CDR3 DNA: TGTGCCAGCAGCTCGCTCGGGGGATATGGAAACACCATATATTTT
CDR3 protein: CASSSLGGYGNTIYF

J gene: TRBJ2-7
D gene: TRBD1
clone size: many
V gene: TRBV10-3
CDR3 DNA: TGTGCCATCAGTGAAAGGACAGGGGGCGACGAGCAGTACTTC
CDR3 protein: CAISERTGGDEQYF

J gene: TRBJ1-2
D gene: NA
clone size: NA
V gene: TRBV6-1
CDR3 DNA: TGTGCCAGCAGTGGGGCAGCTTCCTATGGCCACACCTTC
CDR3 protein: CASSGAASYGHTF

J gene: TRBJ1-1
D gene: NA
clone size: few
V gene: TRBV4-1
CDR3 DNA: TGCGCCAGCAGCCAAGCGGTGGGATTGGCTGAAGCTTTCTTT
CDR3 protein: CASSQAVGLAEAFF

J gene: TRBJ2-5
D gene: NA
clone size: few
V gene: TRBV7-2
CDR3 DNA: TGTGCCAGCAGTCTAGGAAAAGTTGAGTCCCAGTACTTC
CDR3 protein: CASSLGKVESQYF

J gene: TRBJ1-2
D gene: NA
clone size: many
V gene: TRBV2
CDR3 DNA: TGTGCCAGCAGTGAGATTACAGGGCGGGACTATGGCTACACCTTC
CDR3 protein: CASSEITGRDYGYTF

J gene: TRBJ1-2
D gene: TRBD1
clone size: many
V gene: TRBV25-1
CDR3 DNA: TGTGCCAGCAGTGGGGGGGGTGGACACGGGACAGCGACCTATGGCTACACCTTC
CDR3 protein: CASSGGGGHGTATYGYTF

J gene: TRBJ1-3
D gene: NA
clone size: NA
V gene: TRBV19
CDR3 DNA: TGTGCCAGTAGTTGGAGACGAACCGGAAACACCATATATTTT
CDR3 protein: CASSWRRTGNTIYF

J gene: TRBJ1-1
D gene: NA
clone size: NA
V gene: TRBV6-5
CDR3 DNA: TGTGCCAGCAGCCGGGGCGCCGCTGAAGCTTTCTTT
CDR3 protein: CASSRGAAEAFF

J gene: TRBJ1-1
D gene: NA
clone size: many
V gene: TRBV12-3/TRBV12-4
CDR3 DNA: TGTGCCAGCAGGACTACACAGAACACTGAAGCTTTCTTT
CDR3 protein: CASRTTQNTEAFF

J gene: TRBJ1-2
D gene: NA
clone size: NA
V gene: TRBV6-1
CDR3 DNA: TGTGCCAGCAGAGGGGACCCCTCGGAATATGGCTACACCTTC
CDR3 protein: CASRGDPSEYGYTF

J gene: TRBJ2-6
D gene: NA
clone size: NA
V gene: TRBV9
CDR3 DNA: TGTGCCAGCAGCCAAAAAGGGGCTGGGGCCAACGTCCTGACTTTC
CDR3 protein: CASSQKGAGANVLTF

J gene: TRBJ2-5
D gene: NA
clone size: few
V gene: TRBV6-5
CDR3 DNA: TGTGCCAGCAGTGAAGGAGTGGAGGAGACCCAGTACTTC
CDR3 protein: CASSEGVEETQYF

J gene: TRBJ2-2
D gene: NA
clone size: NA
V gene: TRBV2
CDR3 DNA: TGTGCCAGCTCACCCAGTCAGGGGAGCACCGGGGAGCTGTTTTTT
CDR3 protein: CASSPSQGSTGELFF

J gene: TRBJ2-7
D gene: TRBD1
clone size: many
V gene: TRBV15
CDR3 DNA: TGTGCCACCAGCAGGAGGGACAGGGGGCTATACGAGCAGTACTTC
CDR3 protein: CATSRRDRGLYEQYF

J gene: TRBJ1-1
D gene: NA
clone size: few
V gene: TRBV3-1
CDR3 DNA: TGTGCCAGCGGACGGAGCCGGGGGCACACTGAAGCTTTCTTT
CDR3 protein: CASGRSRGHTEAFF

J gene: TRBJ2-7
D gene: NA
clone size: NA
V gene: TRBV5-1
CDR3 DNA: TGCGCCAGCAGCCCTGACGGCCTGAACAACGAGCAGTACTTC
CDR3 protein: CASSPDGLNNEQYF

J gene: TRBJ1-1
D gene: NA
clone size: few
V gene: TRBV14
CDR3 DNA: TGTGCCAGCAGCCCCAACAGTTTTGGTACTGAAGCTTTCTTT
CDR3 protein: CASSPNSFGTEAFF

J gene: TRBJ2-7
D gene: TRBD2
clone size: many
V gene: TRBV7-8
CDR3 DNA: TGTGCCAGCAGCTCGGGACTAGCGGCGAACCTCGAGCAGTACTTC
CDR3 protein: CASSSGLAANLEQYF

J gene: TRBJ2-7
D gene: TRBD2
clone size: NA
V gene: TRBV20-1
CDR3 DNA: TGCAGTGCTAGAGATGCGGGGGGGCCATCCTACGAGCAGTACTTC
CDR3 protein: CSARDAGGPSYEQYF

J gene: TRBJ1-2
D gene: NA
clone size: NA
V gene: TRBV2
CDR3 DNA: TGTGCCAGCTTGACACGTAACTATGGCTACACCTTC
CDR3 protein: CASLTRNYGYTF

J gene: TRBJ1-2
D gene: NA
clone size: many
V gene: TRBV6-4
CDR3 DNA: TGTGCCAGCAGTGAGGCCAGGGGATATGGCTACACCTTC
CDR3 protein: CASSEARGYGYTF

J gene: TRBJ2-7
D gene: NA
clone size: many
V gene: TRBV20-1
CDR3 DNA: TGCAGTGCTAACCCCGACATGGGTGAGCAGTACTTC
CDR3 protein: CSANPDMGEQYF

J gene: TRBJ2-7
D gene: NA
clone size: few
V gene: TRBV13
CDR3 DNA: TGTGCCACGGGGGCGGGAGTCGGCGAGCAGTACTTC
CDR3 protein: CATGAGVGEQYF

J gene: TRBJ1-4
D gene: NA
clone size: few
V gene: TRBV12-3/TRBV12-4
CDR3 DNA: TGTGCCAGCCACGGACGATCTAATGAAAAACTGTTTTTT
CDR3 protein: CASHGRSNEKLFF

J gene: TRBJ2-5
D gene: NA
clone size: NA
V gene: TRBV5-5
CDR3 DNA: TGTGCCAGCAGCGCCCAGCTCCAGGAAGAGACCCAGTACTTC
CDR3 protein: CASSAQLQEETQYF

J gene: TRBJ2-2
D gene: NA
clone size: once
V gene: TRBV6-5
CDR3 DNA: TGTGCCAGCAGTCACACCGGGACGGCGGGCGGGGAGCTGTTTTTT
CDR3 protein: CASSHTGTAGGELFF

J gene: TRBJ1-2
D gene: TRBD1
clone size: NA
V gene: TRBV6-2/TRBV6-3
CDR3 DNA: TGTGCCAGCAGTTACGGACAGGGGGGACCTGGCTACACCTTC
CDR3 protein: CASSYGQGGPGYTF

J gene: TRBJ1-3
D gene: NA
clone size: few
V gene: TRBV9
CDR3 DNA: TGTGCCAGCAGCGTGTGGATGAAACCTGGAAACACCATATATTTT
CDR3 protein: CASSVWMKPGNTIYF

J gene: TRBJ2-7
D gene: NA
clone size: NA
V gene: TRBV5-6
CDR3 DNA: TGTGCCAGCAGCGGGGATCCAAAGTACTTC
CDR3 protein: CASSGDPKYF

J gene: TRBJ1-1
D gene: NA
clone size: NA
V gene: TRBV11-2
CDR3 DNA: TGTGCCAGCAGCTTAGATCAACGGTTGACTGAAGCTTTCTTT
CDR3 protein: CASSLDQRLTEAFF

J gene: TRBJ2-7
D gene: TRBD1
clone size: NA
V gene: TRBV7-9
CDR3 DNA: TGTGCCAGCACCTCGGACAGGGAGGACGAGCAGTACTTC
CDR3 protein: CASTSDREDEQYF

J gene: TRBJ1-2
D gene: TRBD1
clone size: NA
V gene: TRBV9
CDR3 DNA: TGTGCCAGCAGCGTAGACGGGACAGGGGGCCGGTATGGCTACACCTTC
CDR3 protein: CASSVDGTGGRYGYTF

J gene: TRBJ2-5
D gene: NA
clone size: NA
V gene: TRBV7-9
CDR3 DNA: TGTGCCAGCAGCTTGACGACAGAGACCCAGTACTTC
CDR3 protein: CASSLTTETQYF

J gene: TRBJ1-5
D gene: NA
clone size: NA
V gene: TRBV24-1
CDR3 DNA: TGTGCCACCAGTCCTGGCCCCCGACAGGATCAGCCCCAGCATTTT
CDR3 protein: CATSPGPRQDQPQHF

J gene: TRBJ2-7
D gene: NA
clone size: NA
V gene: TRBV12-3/TRBV12-4
CDR3 DNA: TGTGCCAGCAGTCTTTTAAGGGGTATCAACGAGCAGTACTTC
CDR3 protein: CASSLLRGINEQYF

J gene: TRBJ2-7
D gene: NA
clone size: many
V gene: TRBV7-8
CDR3 DNA: TGTGCCAGCAGCTTAGACCTGGGGTTAGGGGAGCAGTACTTC
CDR3 protein: CASSLDLGLGEQYF

J gene: TRBJ2-7
D gene: NA
clone size: few
V gene: TRBV9
CDR3 DNA: TGTGCCAGCAGCGTAGCCTCGGGGGTCGCGGGAGAGCAGTACTTC
CDR3 protein: CASSVASGVAGEQYF

J gene: TRBJ2-2
D gene: TRBD1
clone size: NA
V gene: TRBV19
CDR3 DNA: TGTGCCACCATGGACAGGGGCGGGTCCGGGGAGCTGTTTTTT
CDR3 protein: CATMDRGGSGELFF

J gene: TRBJ1-1
D gene: NA
clone size: many
V gene: TRBV19
CDR3 DNA: TGTGCCAGTAGTATAACTTCGGGGGAACCTTTCTTT
CDR3 protein: CASSITSGEPFF

J gene: TRBJ2-5
D gene: TRBD2
clone size: few
V gene: TRBV7-2
CDR3 DNA: TGTGCCAGCAGCTTAGAACGGGGGGGCCAAGAGACCCAGTACTTC
CDR3 protein: CASSLERGGQETQYF

J gene: TRBJ2-7
D gene: NA
clone size: many
V gene: TRBV5-1
CDR3 DNA: TGCGCCAGCAGCTTGGGACTAGAGCGTCGGGAGCAGTACTTC
CDR3 protein: CASSLGLERREQYF

J gene: TRBJ1-6
D gene: NA
clone size: NA
V gene: TRBV2
CDR3 DNA: TGTGCCAGCAGTACCCGGGACACTAGCTCCTATAATTCACCCCTCCACTTT
CDR3 protein: CASSTRDTSSYNSPLHF

J gene: TRBJ2-1
D gene: TRBD2
clone size: NA
V gene: TRBV7-9
CDR3 DNA: TGTGCCAGCAGCTTAACTGGGACTAGCGGGAGAGGTGAGCAGTTCTTC
CDR3 protein: CASSLTGTSGRGEQFF